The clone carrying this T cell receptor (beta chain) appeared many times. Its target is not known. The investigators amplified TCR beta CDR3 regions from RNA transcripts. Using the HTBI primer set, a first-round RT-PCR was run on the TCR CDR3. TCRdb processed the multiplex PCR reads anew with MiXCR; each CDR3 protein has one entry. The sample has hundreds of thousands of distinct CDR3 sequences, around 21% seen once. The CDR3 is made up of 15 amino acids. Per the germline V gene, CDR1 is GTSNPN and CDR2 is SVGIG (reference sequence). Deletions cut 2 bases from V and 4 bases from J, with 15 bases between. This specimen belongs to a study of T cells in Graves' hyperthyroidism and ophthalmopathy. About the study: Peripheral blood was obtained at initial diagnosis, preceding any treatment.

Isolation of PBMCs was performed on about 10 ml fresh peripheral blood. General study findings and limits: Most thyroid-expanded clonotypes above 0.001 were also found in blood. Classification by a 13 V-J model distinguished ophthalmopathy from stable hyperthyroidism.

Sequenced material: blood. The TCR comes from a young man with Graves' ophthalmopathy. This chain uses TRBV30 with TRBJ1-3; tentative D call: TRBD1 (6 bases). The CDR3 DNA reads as TGTGCCTGGAGTCGGACAGCCCTCACGGGAAACACCATATATTTT. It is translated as CAWSRTALTGNTIYF.